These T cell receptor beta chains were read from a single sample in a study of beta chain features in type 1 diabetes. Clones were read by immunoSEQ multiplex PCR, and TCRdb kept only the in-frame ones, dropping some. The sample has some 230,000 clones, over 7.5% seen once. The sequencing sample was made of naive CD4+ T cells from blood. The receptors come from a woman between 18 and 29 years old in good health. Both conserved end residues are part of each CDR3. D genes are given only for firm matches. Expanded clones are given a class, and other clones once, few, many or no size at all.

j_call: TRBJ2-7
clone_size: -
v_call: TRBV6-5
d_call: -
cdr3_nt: TGTGCCAGCCGGCGGGACAGCTCCTACGAGCAGTACTTC
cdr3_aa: CASRRDSSYEQYF

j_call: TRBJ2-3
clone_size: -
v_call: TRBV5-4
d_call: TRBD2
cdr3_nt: TGTGCCAGCAGACTGGGGGTAGCGGGAGGAGATACGCAGTATTTT
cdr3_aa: CASRLGVAGGDTQYF

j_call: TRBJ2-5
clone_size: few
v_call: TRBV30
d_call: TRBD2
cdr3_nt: TGTGCCTGGAGTACTAGCGAAGAGACCCAGTACTTC
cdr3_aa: CAWSTSEETQYF

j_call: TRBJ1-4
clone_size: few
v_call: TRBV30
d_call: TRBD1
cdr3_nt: TGTGCCTGGAGTGTTCGGACAGGCGGTGAAAAACTGTTTTTT
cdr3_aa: CAWSVRTGGEKLFF

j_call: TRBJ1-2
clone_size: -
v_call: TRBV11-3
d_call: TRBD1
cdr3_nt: TGTGCCAGCAGCTGTCATACTACCCGGGACAGGAAACCAGGGTTCGGTGGCTACACCTTC
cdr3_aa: CASSCHTTRDRKPGFGGYTF

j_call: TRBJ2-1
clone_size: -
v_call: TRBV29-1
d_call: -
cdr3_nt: TGCAGCTTCCTACCCCCAGGGGTAAACAATGAGCAGTTCTTC
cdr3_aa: CSFLPPGVNNEQFF

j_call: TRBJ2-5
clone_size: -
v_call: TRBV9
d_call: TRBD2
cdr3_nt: TGTGCCAGCAGCGTAGGGGTTGGCGGGGGGGTCCAAGAGACCCAGTACTTC
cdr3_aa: CASSVGVGGGVQETQYF

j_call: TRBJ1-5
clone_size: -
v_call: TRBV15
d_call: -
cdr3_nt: TGTGCCACCAGCAGACCACGCGGGGGCAGGGAGAACTGGGGGCATCATAAGCCCCAGCATTTT
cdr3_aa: CATSRPRGGRENWGHHKPQHF

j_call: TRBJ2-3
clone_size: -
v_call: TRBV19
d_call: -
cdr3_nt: TGTGCCAGTAAAACGTTGGGACTCCCTAGCACAGATACGCAGTATTTT
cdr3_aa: CASKTLGLPSTDTQYF

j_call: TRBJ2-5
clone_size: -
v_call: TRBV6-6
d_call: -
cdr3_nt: TGTGCCAGCAGTTACTCGGGGGGGCGAGAGACCCAGTACTTC
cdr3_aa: CASSYSGGRETQYF

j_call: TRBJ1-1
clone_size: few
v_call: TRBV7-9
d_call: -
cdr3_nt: TGTGCCAGCAGCTTAGGGGCCCAGCCCCCGAACACTGAAGCTTTCTTT
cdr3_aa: CASSLGAQPPNTEAFF

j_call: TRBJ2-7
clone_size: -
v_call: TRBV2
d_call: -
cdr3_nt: TGTGCCAGCACCCGGGGGGCCCCAGTTGGGCAGTACTTC
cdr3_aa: CASTRGAPVGQYF

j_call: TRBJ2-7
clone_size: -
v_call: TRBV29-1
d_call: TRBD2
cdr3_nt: TGCAGCGTTCGGGTAGCGGGATTGCAGGGGGAGCAGTACTTC
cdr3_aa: CSVRVAGLQGEQYF

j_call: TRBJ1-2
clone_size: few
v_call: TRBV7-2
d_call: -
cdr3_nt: TGTGCCAGCAGCGAGGTGTGGAGCATTAACTATGGCTACACCTTC
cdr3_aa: CASSEVWSINYGYTF

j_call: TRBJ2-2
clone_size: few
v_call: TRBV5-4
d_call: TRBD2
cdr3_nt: TGTGCCAGCAGCCGGGGACTAGCGGGAGGGCCAGGGACCGGGGAGCTGTTTTTT
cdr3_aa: CASSRGLAGGPGTGELFF

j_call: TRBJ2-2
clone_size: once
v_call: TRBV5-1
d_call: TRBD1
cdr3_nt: TGCGCCAGCAGCTTGGCGGGACAGGGGACCGGGGAGCTGTTTTTT
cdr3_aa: CASSLAGQGTGELFF

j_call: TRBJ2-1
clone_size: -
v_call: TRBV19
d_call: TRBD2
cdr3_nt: TGTGCCAGCGGGGGGGAATATGGACTAGCGGACTACAATGAGCAGTTCTTC
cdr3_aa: CASGGEYGLADYNEQFF

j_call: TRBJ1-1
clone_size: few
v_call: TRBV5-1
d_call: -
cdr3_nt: TGCGCCAGCAGCATCTCCAGGGACTACACTGAAGCTTTCTTT
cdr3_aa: CASSISRDYTEAFF

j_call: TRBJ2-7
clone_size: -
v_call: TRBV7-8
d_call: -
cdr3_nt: TGTGCCAGCAGCTTAGTCGTCACATCCTACGAGCAGTACTTC
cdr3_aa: CASSLVVTSYEQYF

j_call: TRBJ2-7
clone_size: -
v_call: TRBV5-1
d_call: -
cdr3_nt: TGCGCCAGCAGCTTGGAGGCGGCCGGGACAACCTACGAGCAGTACTTC
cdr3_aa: CASSLEAAGTTYEQYF

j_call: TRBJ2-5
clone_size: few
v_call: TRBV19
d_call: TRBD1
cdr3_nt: TGTGCCAGTAGTATGGGGGACAGGGTGCAAGAGACCCAGTACTTC
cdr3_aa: CASSMGDRVQETQYF

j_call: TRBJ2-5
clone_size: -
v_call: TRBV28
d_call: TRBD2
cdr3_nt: TGTGCCAGCAGTTTATATCTAGCGGGCCAAGAGACCCAGTACTTC
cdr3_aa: CASSLYLAGQETQYF

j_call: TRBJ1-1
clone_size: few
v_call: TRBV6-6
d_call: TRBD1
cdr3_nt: TGTGCCAGCGGGGCGGACAGGGGGCGAGTGAGCACTGAAGCTTTCTTT
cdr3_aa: CASGADRGRVSTEAFF

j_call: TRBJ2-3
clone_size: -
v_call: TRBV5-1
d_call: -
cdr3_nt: TGCGCCAGCAGCTTGGAGGCGACACAAAGCACAGATACGCAGTATTTT
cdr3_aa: CASSLEATQSTDTQYF

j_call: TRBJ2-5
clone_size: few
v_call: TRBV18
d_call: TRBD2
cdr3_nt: TGTGCCAGCTCACCACCAGGACTAGCGGCGGAGACCCAGTACTTC
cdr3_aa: CASSPPGLAAETQYF

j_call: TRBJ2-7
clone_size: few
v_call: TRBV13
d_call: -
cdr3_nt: TGTGCCAGCAGCTCGCCCCGGGACACTTACGAGCAGTACTTC
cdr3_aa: CASSSPRDTYEQYF

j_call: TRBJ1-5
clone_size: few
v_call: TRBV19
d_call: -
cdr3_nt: TGTGCCAGTAGTATCGAAGGGGTTGAGCCCCAGCATTTT
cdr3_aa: CASSIEGVEPQHF

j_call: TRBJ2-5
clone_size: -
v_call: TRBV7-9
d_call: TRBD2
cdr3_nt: TGTGCCATGACGGGGGGGGGCATCCAAGAGACCCAGTACTTC
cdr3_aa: CAMTGGGIQETQYF

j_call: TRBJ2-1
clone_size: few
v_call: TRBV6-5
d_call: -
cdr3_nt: TGTGCCAGCAGGTCCGGCGGGATAAACAATGAGCAGTTCTTC
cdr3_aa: CASRSGGINNEQFF

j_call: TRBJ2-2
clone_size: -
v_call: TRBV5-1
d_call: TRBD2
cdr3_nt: TGCGCCAGCAGCTTGGTAGGGACTAGCGGGAGTACCGGGGAGCTGTTTTTT
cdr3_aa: CASSLVGTSGSTGELFF

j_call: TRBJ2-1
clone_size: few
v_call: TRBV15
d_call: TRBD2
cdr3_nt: TGTGCCACCAGCATAAGACGACTAGCGGGGGGCAATGAGCAGTTCTTC
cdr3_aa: CATSIRRLAGGNEQFF

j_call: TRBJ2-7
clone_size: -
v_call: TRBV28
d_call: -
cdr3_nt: TGTGCCAGCAGCCCGAGGTCCGGGACATACCAAACCGAGCAGTACTTC
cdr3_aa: CASSPRSGTYQTEQYF

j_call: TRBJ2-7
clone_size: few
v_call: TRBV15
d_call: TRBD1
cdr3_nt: TGTGCCACCAGCAGAGGGACCGGGACAGGGGCCTACGAGCAGTACTTC
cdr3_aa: CATSRGTGTGAYEQYF

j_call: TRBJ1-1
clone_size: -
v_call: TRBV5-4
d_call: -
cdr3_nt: TGTGCCAGCAGCAGCAGGCAAGCTGGTGAAGCTTTCTTT
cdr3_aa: CASSSRQAGEAFF

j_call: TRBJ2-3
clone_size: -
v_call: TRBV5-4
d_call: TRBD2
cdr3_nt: TGTGCCAGCAGCTTGTGGCGGGGGGCCCGACGGGGGGCAGATACGCAGTATTTT
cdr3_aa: CASSLWRGARRGADTQYF

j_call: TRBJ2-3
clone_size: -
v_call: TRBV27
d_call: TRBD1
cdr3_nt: TGTGCCAGCAGTCTTAGGGACAGGAACACAGATACGCAGTATTTT
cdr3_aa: CASSLRDRNTDTQYF

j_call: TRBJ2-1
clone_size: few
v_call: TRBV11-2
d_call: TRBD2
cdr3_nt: TGTGCCAGCAGCCCCCGACTAGCGGACTACAATGAGCAGTTCTTC
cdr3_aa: CASSPRLADYNEQFF

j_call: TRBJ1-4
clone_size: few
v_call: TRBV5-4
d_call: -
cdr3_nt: TGTGCCAGCAGCTTGGCGCAGGGGTCTAATGAAAAACTGTTTTTT
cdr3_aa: CASSLAQGSNEKLFF

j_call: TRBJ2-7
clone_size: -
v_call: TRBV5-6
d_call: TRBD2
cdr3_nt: TGTGCCAGCAGCTTGCGGGGGGGTGACACCAACGAGCAGTACTTC
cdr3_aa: CASSLRGGDTNEQYF

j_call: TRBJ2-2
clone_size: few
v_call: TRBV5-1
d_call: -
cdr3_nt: TGCGCCAGCAGCCCTGGACTGGCGAACACCGGGGAGCTGTTTTTT
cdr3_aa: CASSPGLANTGELFF

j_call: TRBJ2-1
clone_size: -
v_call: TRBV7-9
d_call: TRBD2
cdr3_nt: TGTGCCAGCAGCTTTCGGACTAGCGGGGCCTACAATGAGCAGTTCTTC
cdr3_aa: CASSFRTSGAYNEQFF

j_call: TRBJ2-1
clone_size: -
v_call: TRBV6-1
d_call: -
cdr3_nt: TGTGCCAGCAACAGGAACCTCAATGAGCAGTTCTTC
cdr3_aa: CASNRNLNEQFF

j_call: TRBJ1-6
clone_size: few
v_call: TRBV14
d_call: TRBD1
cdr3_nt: TGTGCCAGCAGCCAATGGGCAGGGGGTCCCTCACCCCTCCACTTT
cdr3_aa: CASSQWAGGPSPLHF

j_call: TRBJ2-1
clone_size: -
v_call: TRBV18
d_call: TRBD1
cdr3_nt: TGTGCCAGCTCACCCATGACAGGGGGGAATGAGCAGTTCTTC
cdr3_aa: CASSPMTGGNEQFF

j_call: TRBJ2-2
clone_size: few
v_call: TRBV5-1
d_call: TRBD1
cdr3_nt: TGCGCCAGCAGCCTCGGGACAGGTGACACCGGGGAGCTGTTTTTT
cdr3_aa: CASSLGTGDTGELFF